The source of this T cell receptor (beta chain) is a study of blood T cell repertoires in COVID-19. This CDR3 spans 15 amino acids. Germline loops: CDR1 SGHRS, CDR2 YFSETQ. The V segment lost 4 bases and the J segment 9 bases; nucleotides outside the gene matches: 13. TCRdb's table, derived via immunoSEQ multiplex PCR, lists solely in-frame clones and lacks some. There are a few hundred thousand clones in the sample; about 91% occur only once, and 2% to 2.5% lies in the top ten. The J gene is TRBJ2-1, the V gene TRBV5-1, with 7 positions matching TRBD2. The sequence derives from a woman aged 40 to 50 with acute COVID-19. Sequencing input: PBMCs or T cells enriched from blood (not recorded which). The CDR3 sequence is CASSPRSAGGSEQFF. In DNA form, the CDR3 reads TGCGCCAGCAGCCCTCGGTCTGCTGGCGGGAGTGAGCAGTTCTTC.